This TCR beta chain was sequenced during a study of patients and donors after allogeneic stem cell transplantation. V dropped 11 bases and J dropped 6 bases, with 25 bases sitting between them. Germline CDR1 and CDR2: ENHRY and SYGVKD. The CDR3 has 16 amino acids. One entry per CDR3 protein, called by TCRdb with MiXCR from the RT-PCR reads. The sample gives 400,000 to 500,000 distinct CDR3 sequences, 16% of which show up once; roughly 7.2% is in the top ten. This clonotype was seen many times. The chain employs TRBV10-3 and TRBJ2-2; D possibly corresponds to TRBD1 (6 bases). This receptor was identified in a human donor who was either an allogeneic HSCT recipient or a stem cell or donor lymphocyte infusion donor (not recorded which). It is not recorded whose cells these are; they may come from a transplant donor. The specimen sequenced was blood, either unsorted or a sorted T cell fraction (not recorded which). The CDR3 protein is CACLVEDRPGAGELFF. The CDR3 DNA sequence: TGTGCCTGCCTGGTCGAGGACAGACCTGGTGCCGGGGAGCTGTTTTTT.